In its sample, the clone carrying this TCR beta chain was seen a few times. Antigen: not known. The junction differs from germline at one of its ends, possibly a read error. CDR3 length equals 20 residues. Per the germline V gene, CDR1 is LGHNA and CDR2 is YNFKEQ. TCRdb re-derived calls from the 5' RACE reads in MiXCR, one entry per CDR3 protein. Found here are roughly 86,000 distinct CDR3 sequences, 7.5% to 9% of them singletons; the top ten hold 5.1%. This sample is drawn from a study of CD8 T cells in ankylosing spondylitis. Findings and limits, study-wide: Reports say disease-linked clones showed up significantly more in matched ankylosing spondylitis synovial fluid. Earlier work had already found some motif variants in reactive arthritis synovial fluid and blood. Blood from ankylosing spondylitis patients appeared to carry a characteristic eight-variant TCR beta motif.

This chain joins TRBV4-2 and TRBJ2-6, with D perhaps TRBD1 or TRBD2 (5 bases each). The sequencing input was blood, either unsorted or a sorted T cell fraction (not recorded which). The source is a male donor with ankylosing spondylitis or in good health (not recorded which). CDR3 region: CASTQPEGSGALSGANVLTF. The CDR3 DNA sequence: TGTGCCAGCACCCAACCCGAGGGGAGCGGAGCCCTCTCTGGGGCCAACGTCCTGACTTTC.